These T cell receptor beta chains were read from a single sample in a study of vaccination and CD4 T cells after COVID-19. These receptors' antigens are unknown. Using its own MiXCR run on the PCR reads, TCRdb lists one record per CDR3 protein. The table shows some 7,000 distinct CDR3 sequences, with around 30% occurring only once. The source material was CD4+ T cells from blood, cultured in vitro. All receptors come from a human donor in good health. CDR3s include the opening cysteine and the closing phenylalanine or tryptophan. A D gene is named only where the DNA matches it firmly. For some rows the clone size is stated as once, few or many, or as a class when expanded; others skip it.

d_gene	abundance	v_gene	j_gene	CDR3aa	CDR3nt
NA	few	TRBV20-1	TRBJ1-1	CSATPYSNTEAFF	TGCAGTGCAACCCCTTATTCGAACACTGAAGCTTTCTTT
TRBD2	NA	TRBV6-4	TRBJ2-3	CASSDGTSGHTDTQYF	TGTGCCAGCAGTGACGGGACTAGCGGGCACACAGATACGCAGTATTTT
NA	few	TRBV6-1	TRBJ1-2	CASSHPGRGILGYTF	TGTGCCAGCAGTCACCCGGGGAGGGGGATTCTTGGCTACACCTTC
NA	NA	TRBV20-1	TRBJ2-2	CSARNRERSKRELFF	TGCAGTGCTAGAAACAGGGAGAGGAGTAAGCGGGAGCTGTTTTTT
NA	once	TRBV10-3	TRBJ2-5	CATSRVQGQETQYF	TGTGCCACATCGAGAGTACAGGGTCAAGAGACCCAGTACTTC
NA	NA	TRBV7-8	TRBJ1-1	CASASLGKTEAFF	TGTGCCAGTGCGTCGCTGGGGAAAACTGAAGCTTTCTTT
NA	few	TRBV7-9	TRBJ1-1	CASSLAQGRTEAFF	TGTGCCAGCAGCTTAGCGCAAGGGAGGACTGAAGCTTTCTTT
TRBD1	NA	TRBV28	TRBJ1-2	CASSLTRDSYLYRSYGYTF	TGTGCCAGCAGTTTAACCCGGGACAGCTACCTCTATCGCTCCTATGGCTACACCTTC
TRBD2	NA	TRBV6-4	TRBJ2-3	CASSASGGATDTQYF	TGTGCCAGCAGTGCTAGCGGGGGGGCTACAGATACGCAGTATTTT
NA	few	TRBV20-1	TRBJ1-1	CSARDRSFEAFF	TGCAGTGCTAGGGACAGATCTTTTGAAGCTTTCTTT
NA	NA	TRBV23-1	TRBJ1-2	CASSQSRTDLSYGYTF	TGCGCCAGCAGTCAATCCAGGACAGATCTATCCTATGGCTACACCTTC
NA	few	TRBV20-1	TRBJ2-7	CSARSPGGKYEQYF	TGCAGTGCTAGAAGTCCCGGGGGCAAGTACGAGCAGTACTTC
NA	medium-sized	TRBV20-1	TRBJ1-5	CSANGRTERQPQHF	TGCAGTGCTAACGGGCGGACAGAACGACAGCCCCAGCATTTT
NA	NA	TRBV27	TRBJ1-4	CASSLRRNEKLFF	TGTGCCAGCAGTTTGCGTCGGAATGAAAAACTGTTTTTT
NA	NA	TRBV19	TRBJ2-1	CASRSSSYNEQFF	TGTGCCAGTAGAAGCAGCTCCTACAATGAGCAGTTCTTC
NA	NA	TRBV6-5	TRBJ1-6	CASSYSGSYNSPLHF	TGTGCCAGCAGTTACTCGGGCTCCTATAATTCACCCCTCCACTTT